This T cell receptor beta chain appears in the sequencing data of a study of Graves' ophthalmopathy and Graves' hyperthyroidism. Study observations and caveats: Cross-validated, the 13-signature model showed 87.88%/81.08% sensitivity/specificity, and 80%/75% in the test set. The authors also found most expanded thyroid clonotypes above 0.001 frequency in blood.

Pregnancy or lactation, uncontrolled infections and other autoimmune diseases were grounds for excluding patients. This clonotype was found a few times. No antigen is known for it. The trim removed 1 base at V and 7 bases at J, leaving 6 bases unmatched. CDR3 length: 14 residues. The germline V gene encodes CDR1 LGHNT and CDR2 FRNRAP. RNA transcripts provided the template for amplifying TCR beta CDR3 regions. Following a first-round RT-PCR that used HTBI primers, a second-round multiplex PCR was carried out. TCRdb re-derived calls from the multiplex PCR reads in MiXCR, one entry per CDR3 protein. The sample has hundreds of thousands of distinct CDR3 sequences, 22% seen once; the top ten hold around 6.5%.

The chain is built from TRBV12-5 and TRBJ1-1, with 7 bases lining up with TRBD1. The sample was peripheral blood. The source of this sequence is a woman younger than 35 with stable Graves' hyperthyroidism. Some clones in this sample may be carry-over from other donors' samples. The CDR3 nucleotides are TGTGCTAGTGGTTTGGAACGAGACAGGGATGAAGCTTTCTTT. It encodes CASGLERDRDEAFF.